This entry is about one T cell receptor beta chain. The source of the sample is a study of blood T cell repertoires in COVID-19. Across the whole study: Sites in the United States, Italy and Spain provided acute and convalescent COVID-19 samples. Sources were T cells, B-cell-depleted T cells, or PBMCs; the material itself was cDNA or gDNA.

In the original processing: By means of reference gene primer amplification, nucleated cell counts were estimated. Libraries were prepared by immunoSEQ multiplex PCR; TCRdb keeps only in-frame clonotypes and omits some of them. V, J and clone size are taken as reported in that table, and D and trimming were inferred from the DNA itself. This sample has 50,000 to 55,000 clones; around nine tenths occur once, and the top ten carry over 5%. Sequenced: peripheral blood. The source of this sequence is a man over 45 with active COVID-19.

Here the CDR3 DNA reads TGTGCCAGCAGCCCTGGACAGATCACCGGGGAGCTGTTTTTT. It encodes CASSPGQITGELFF. The rearrangement joins TRBV7-9 to TRBJ2-2, with TRBD1 as a possible D gene (6 bases). This CDR3 has 14 amino acids. The germline V gene encodes CDR1 SEHNR and CDR2 FQNEAQ (reference sequence). Deletions cut 5 bases from V and 4 bases from J, with 11 bases between.